The source of this TCR beta chain is a study of T cells after posttransplantation cyclophosphamide. There are many counts of this clone. As yet, its antigen is unknown. Germline CDR1 and CDR2: SGHAT and FQDESV (reference sequence). The CDR3 has 15 amino acids. The ends were cut back, 4 bases at V and 0 bases at J, with 13 bases in the middle. Treatment was busulfan-fludarabine conditioning, a marrow graft, and cyclophosphamide on days +3 and +4. Repertoires were generated with immunoSEQ multiplex PCR, while TCRdb's copy carries only in-frame clones and drops some. There are about 11,000 clones in the sample, none observed a single time. Overall study findings and caveats: Blood and skin or GI T cell repertoires showed limited TRB overlap.

The sequenced sample was PBMCs, obtained after allogeneic stem cell transplant with posttransplant cyclophosphamide. This clonotype originated in a female patient in her 40s who received an allogeneic stem cell transplant from a related donor, was CMV-positive, and had no GVHD. Among the T cells, some may be from the graft donor. The chain couples TRBV11-1 to TRBJ2-7; maybe TRBD1 (6 bases). DNA of the CDR3: TGTGCCAGCAGCTCAGGGGACGGCAGCTCCTACGAGCAGTACTTC. As protein: CASSSGDGSSYEQYF.